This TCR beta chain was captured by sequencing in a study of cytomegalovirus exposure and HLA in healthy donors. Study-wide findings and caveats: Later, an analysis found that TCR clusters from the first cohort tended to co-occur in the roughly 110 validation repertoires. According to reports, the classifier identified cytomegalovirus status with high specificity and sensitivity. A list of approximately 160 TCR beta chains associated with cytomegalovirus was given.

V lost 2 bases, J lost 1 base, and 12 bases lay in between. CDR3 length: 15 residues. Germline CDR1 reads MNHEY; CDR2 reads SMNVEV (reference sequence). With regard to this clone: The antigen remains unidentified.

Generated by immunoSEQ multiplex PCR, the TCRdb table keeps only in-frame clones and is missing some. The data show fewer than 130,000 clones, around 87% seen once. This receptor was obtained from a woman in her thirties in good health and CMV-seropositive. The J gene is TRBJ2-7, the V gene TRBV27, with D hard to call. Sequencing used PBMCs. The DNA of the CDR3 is TGTGCCAGCAGTTTACGAGGCCCCGGGTCCTACGAGCAGTACTTC. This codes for CASSLRGPGSYEQYF.